Shown below are 4 T cell receptor beta chains from a single sample sequenced in a study of blood T cells in healthy people across ages. Through a sample-barcoded 5' primer and a J-beta primer mix, a second PCR was run for roughly 7 to 11 cycles. TCRdb used MiXCR to reprocess the 5' RACE reads, holding one entry per CDR3 protein. Seen here are hundreds of thousands of distinct CDR3 sequences, roughly three fifths observed once, and the top ten hold approximately 24%. The sequenced material came from blood. The receptor source for this set is a man in his forties in good health.

The V gene is TRBV7-9, the J gene TRBJ2-1; D might be TRBD2 (8 bases). V was pared by 5 bases and J by 6 bases, with 26 bases between. The CDR3 length is 18 residues. Germline CDR1 is SEHNR and CDR2 is FQNEAQ (reference sequence). This chain's CDR3 is CASSARGVGTSRINEQFF. In DNA form, the CDR3 reads TGTGCCAGCAGCGCCAGGGGGGTCGGGACTAGTAGAATCAATGAGCAGTTCTTC.

This clonotype was observed a handful of times. The rearrangement joins TRBV6-1 to TRBJ1-5, with D uncertain. V was trimmed by 4 bases and J by 7 bases, leaving 11 bases between them. CDR1 MNHNS and CDR2 SASEGT come from the germline V gene. The CDR3 consists of 13 residues. In DNA form, the CDR3 reads TGTGCCAGCAGTGCCCTGGCGGGGCAGCCCCAGCATTTT. This sequence encodes CASSALAGQPQHF.

In nucleotides, the CDR3 is TGTGCCAGCCAAGTTGGGGGTAATCTTGGGAATGAGCAGTTCTTC. Translating it yields CASQVGGNLGNEQFF. The chain links TRBV28 to TRBJ2-1, with D perhaps being TRBD1 or TRBD2 (5 bases each). This CDR3 region has 15 residues. The ends were cut back, 8 bases at V and 7 bases at J, with 21 bases in the middle. CDR1 and CDR2 (germline): MDHEN, SYDVKM.

There are a few counts of this clonotype. V and J are TRBV6-6 and TRBJ2-5; 10 bases match TRBD2. This CDR3 comprises 15 residues. Germline assignment: CDR1 MNHNY and CDR2 SVGAGI (reference sequence). The J segment lost 5 bases and the V segment lost 5 bases, leaving 8 bases of the junction unmatched. Written as DNA, the CDR3 is TGTGCCAGCAGTGAGCCCGGGACTAGCGTTGAGACCCAGTACTTC. Protein product: CASSEPGTSVETQYF.